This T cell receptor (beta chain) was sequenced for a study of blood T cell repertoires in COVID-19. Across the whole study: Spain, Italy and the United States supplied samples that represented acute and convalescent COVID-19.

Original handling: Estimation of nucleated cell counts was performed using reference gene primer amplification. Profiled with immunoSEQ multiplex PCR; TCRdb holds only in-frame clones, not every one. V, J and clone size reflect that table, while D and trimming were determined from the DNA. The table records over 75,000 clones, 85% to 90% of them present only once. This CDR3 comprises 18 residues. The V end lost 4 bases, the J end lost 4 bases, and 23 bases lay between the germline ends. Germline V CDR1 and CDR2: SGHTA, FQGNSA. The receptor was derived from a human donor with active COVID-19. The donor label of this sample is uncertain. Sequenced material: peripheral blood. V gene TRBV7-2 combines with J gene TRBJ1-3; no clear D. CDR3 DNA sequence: TGTGCCAGCAGCTCTAATACGGCAGGTCGTTACCCCGGAAACACCATATATTTT. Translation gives CASSSNTAGRYPGNTIYF.